This record looks at one TCR beta chain sequence and its context. What it binds is not known. Sample time point: week 11, during vaccination. In the vaccine, a single dose held 300 ug of the mutant IDH1 20-mer peptide, along with topical imiquimod. New IDH1-mutant, ATRX-lost WHO grade 3 or 4 astrocytomas occurred in donors. Here immunoSEQ multiplex PCR was the method, and the copy in TCRdb shows in-frame clones only, minus some. The repertoire consists of over 55,000 clones, with around nine tenths occurring once and the leading ten covering 1.5% to 2.5%. These data originate in a study of a mutant IDH1 vaccine in newly diagnosed glioma. For the study at large: All eight of the vaccinations patients received fell in weeks 1, 3, 5, 7, 11, 15, 19 and 23. Either 4-6 weeks after radiotherapy alone or alongside temozolomide, vaccination was begun. The therapy given earlier, which was standard therapy, consisted of radiotherapy, temozolomide, or both, and most of the patients received both.

This clonotype originated in a man aged 40-50 years with glioma. This material consisted of PBMCs, taken from a glioma patient whose treatment included an IDH1 peptide vaccine.

CDR3 in amino acids: CASSERTSGDTGELFF. The CDR3 nucleotides are TGTGCCAGCAGTGAGAGAACTAGCGGTGACACCGGGGAGCTGTTTTTT. The gene calls are TRBV25-1 and TRBJ2-2; 8 positions agree with TRBD2. Germline values: CDR1 MGHDK, CDR2 SYGVNS. The CDR3 extends over 16 amino acids. With V trimmed by 3 bases and J by 3 bases, 6 bases remained unmatched.